The next 19 T cell receptor beta chains were all read from a single sample in a study of blood T cell repertoires in COVID-19. TCRdb keeps only in-frame clones here, not all; method: immunoSEQ multiplex PCR. The sample includes 300,000 to 400,000 clones, approximately 86% of them seen just once. Sequencing was carried out using peripheral blood. These receptors originate from a human donor in a cohort sampled during active COVID-19.

On this clone: The sample has other DNA sequences that encode this CDR3 too. The J gene is TRBJ2-2, the V gene TRBV7-2, with D hard to call. In germline, CDR1 is SGHTA, CDR2 FQGNSA. The CDR3 is made up of 14 amino acids. Trimming stripped 2 bases from V and 0 bases from J, with 4 bases between. In DNA, the CDR3 is TGTGCCAGCAGCTTAAGAGCGAACACCGGGGAGCTGTTTTTT. Its protein is CASSLRANTGELFF.

Notes on this clone: This CDR3 is also generated by other DNA sequences in the sample. This rearrangement joins TRBV5-1 to TRBJ2-7; TRBD2 matches at 12 bases. Germline CDR1 SGHRS, CDR2 YFSETQ. The CDR3 sequence is 15 residues long. V gave up 0 bases and J gave up 4 bases; unmatched junction bases: 2. CDR3 DNA: TGCGCCAGCAGCTTGGGGACTAGCGGGACGTACGAGCAGTACTTC. Protein product: CASSLGTSGTYEQYF. Combining the CDR3 with reference TRBV5-1 and TRBJ2-7 gives the whole variable domain KAGVTQTPRYLIKTRGQQVTLSCSPISGHRSVSWYQQTPGQGLQFLFEYFSETQRNKGNFPGRFSGRQFSNSRSEMNVSTLELGDSALYLCASSLGTSGTYEQYFGPGTRLTVT.

The chain combines TRBV11-2 with TRBJ2-5, with TRBD2 matching 13 bases. Unmatched junction bases numbered 17, after V lost 5 bases and J lost 5 bases. Germline CDR1 is SGHAT and CDR2 is FQNNGV. The CDR3 totals 19 residues. The CDR3 DNA is TGTGCCAGCAGCCGGGGCCTCGGGACTAGCGGGACAGCTAAGGAGACCCAGTACTTC. This gives the protein CASSRGLGTSGTAKETQYF. Combining the CDR3 with reference TRBV11-2 and TRBJ2-5 gives the whole variable domain EAGVAQSPRYKIIEKRQSVAFWCNPISGHATLYWYQQILGQGPKLLIQFQNNGVVDDSQLPKDRFSAERLKGVDSTLKIQPAKLEDSAVYLCASSRGLGTSGTAKETQYFGPGTRLLVL.

This clone was recorded at least ten times. This chain joins TRBV4-1 and TRBJ2-7; tentatively, D is TRBD1 (5 bases). Germline-derived CDR1 and CDR2 are MGHRA and YSYEKL. V was clipped by 0 bases and J by 3 bases, with 15 bases between them. The CDR3 is made up of 16 amino acids. The CDR3 loop is CASSQDFRGKVYEQYF. CDR3 DNA sequence: TGCGCCAGCAGCCAAGATTTTAGGGGTAAGGTCTACGAGCAGTACTTC.

The chain carries TRBV2 and TRBJ2-3; D unresolved. The germline CDR1 and CDR2 sequences are SNHLY and FYNNEI. The ends were cut back, 6 bases at V and 7 bases at J, with 11 bases in the middle. This CDR3 comprises 12 residues. The chain's CDR3 is CASRYRLNTQYF. The CDR3 bases are TGTGCCAGCAGATATAGATTGAATACGCAGTATTTT.

This chain joins TRBV7-2 and TRBJ1-2; D call uncertain. With 2 bases removed from V and 4 bases from J, the gap between germline ends came to 8 bases. CDR3 length: 13 residues. Germline CDR1 is SGHTA and CDR2 is FQGNSA. This chain's CDR3 is CASSLSAGYGYTF. CDR3 DNA: TGTGCCAGCAGCTTATCCGCGGGCTATGGCTACACCTTC. Based on the CDR3 plus reference TRBV7-2 and TRBJ1-2, the full variable domain is GAGVSQSPSNKVTEKGKDVELRCDPISGHTALYWYRQSLGQGLEFLIYFQGNSAPDKSGLPSDRFSAERTGGSVSTLTIQRTQQEDSAVYLCASSLSAGYGYTFGSGTRLTVV.

The genes are TRBV5-4 and TRBJ2-7, with 7 positions matching TRBD1. The V gene end was trimmed by 0 bases and the J gene end by 4 bases; junction bases not matched to a gene: 1. The CDR3 is made up of 13 amino acids. Germline CDR1 reads SGHNT; CDR2 reads YYREEE (reference sequence). Here the CDR3 reads CASSLAQGYEQYF. Here the CDR3 DNA reads TGTGCCAGCAGCTTGGCACAGGGGTACGAGCAGTACTTC. The variable domain in full, completed from reference TRBV5-4 and TRBJ2-7, reads ETGVTQSPTHLIKTRGQQVTLRCSSQSGHNTVSWYQQALGQGPQFIFQYYREEENGRGNFPPRFSGLQFPNYSSELNVNALELDDSALYLCASSLAQGYEQYFGPGTRLTVT.

DNA of the CDR3: TGTGCCAGCAGCTTGGCGTCAGGTGGCACTGAAGCTTTCTTT. It is translated as CASSLASGGTEAFF. The chain recombines TRBV5-6 with TRBJ1-1; no definite D call. There are 14 residues in the CDR3. Looked up from germline, CDR1 is SGHDT and CDR2 is YYEEEE. Deletions cut 0 bases from V and 4 bases from J, with 10 bases between.

This clone has a single count. This sequence joins TRBV27 and TRBJ1-1; D unclear. This CDR3 region has 13 residues. Germline V gene sequence: CDR1 MNHEY, CDR2 SMNVEV (reference sequence). The V gene lost 8 bases and the J gene lost 2 bases, with 12 bases spanning the gap. CDR3 sequence (DNA): TGTGCCAGCCGGAGGGCGGTTAACACTGAAGCTTTCTTT. Translated, it gives CASRRAVNTEAFF.

The rearrangement joins TRBV6-6 to TRBJ1-3; TRBD1 matches 7 bases. V gave up 5 bases and J gave up 1 base; unmatched junction bases: 11. The length of the CDR3 is 17 residues. Germline V lookup: CDR1 MNHNY, CDR2 SVGAGI (reference sequence). CDR3 coding DNA: TGTGCCAGCAGTCCGGCGACAGGGATAGGTTCTGGAAACACCATATATTTT. Translated, it gives CASSPATGIGSGNTIYF.

The V gene is TRBV7-9, the J gene TRBJ1-4, with 9 nucleotides matching TRBD1. The CDR3 is 17 amino acids. Germline values: CDR1 SEHNR, CDR2 FQNEAQ (reference sequence). With 5 bases clipped from V and 0 bases from J, the junction kept 7 bases outside the gene matches. In DNA, the CDR3 is TGTGCCAGCAGCGTGGGACAGGGCAGTCCAACTAATGAAAAACTGTTTTTT. It is translated as CASSVGQGSPTNEKLFF.

The gene calls are TRBV29-1 and TRBJ2-1, with 7 positions matching TRBD2. CDR1 is SQVTM, CDR2 ANQGSEA, per germline. V gave up 1 base and J gave up 2 bases; unmatched junction bases: 8. The CDR3 has 16 residues. CDR3 residues: CSVEASWRGTYNEQFF. For the CDR3, the DNA is TGCAGCGTTGAAGCCTCCTGGCGGGGGACCTACAATGAGCAGTTCTTC.

This sequence joins TRBV24-1 and TRBJ2-5; D is possibly TRBD1 (5 bases). The germline gives CDR1 KGHDR, CDR2 SFDVKD. The CDR3 consists of 16 residues. The V and J ends lost 2 bases and 3 bases respectively, with 15 bases between them. The CDR3 sequence is CATSDSRVVREETQYF. CDR3 coding DNA: TGTGCCACCAGTGATTCCAGGGTAGTACGGGAAGAGACCCAGTACTTC.

V is TRBV12-3 or TRBV12-4 and J is TRBJ2-5, with a tentative D call TRBD1 (6 bases). The CDR3 is 13 residues long. Between the trimmed V and J ends, which lost 5 bases and 5 bases, there was a span of 12 bases. CDR3 residues: CASSPGAWETQYF. CDR3 in DNA: TGTGCCAGCAGTCCAGGGGCCTGGGAGACCCAGTACTTC.

This chain connects TRBV2 to TRBJ2-1; 9 bases map to TRBD1. V lost 6 bases, J lost 4 bases, and 7 bases stayed unmatched. The CDR3 sequence is 15 residues long. The germline V gene has CDR1 SNHLY and CDR2 FYNNEI. As DNA, the CDR3 is TGTGCCAGCAGCGGGACAGGGAACCCTTACAATGAGCAGTTCTTC. Residues: CASSGTGNPYNEQFF.

The chain carries TRBV4-2 and TRBJ1-3; D call uncertain. Germline V CDR1 and CDR2: LGHNA, YNFKEQ. The CDR3 has 15 residues. V was trimmed by 0 bases and J by 0 bases, leaving 6 bases between them. The CDR3: CASSQDEASGNTIYF. The CDR3 DNA follows: TGTGCCAGCAGCCAAGATGAGGCCTCTGGAAACACCATATATTTT.

The chain recombines TRBV2 with TRBJ2-1; tentative D call: TRBD2 (6 bases). Trimming took 7 bases from V and 4 from J, leaving 11 bases between them. The CDR3 is made up of 13 amino acids. Germline V CDR1 and CDR2: SNHLY, FYNNEI. CDR3 DNA: TGTGCCAGCAAGATCGGGGGTTACAATGAGCAGTTCTTC. Its translation is CASKIGGYNEQFF.

The gene calls are TRBV10-2 and TRBJ1-2; D is unresolved. Germline CDR1 WSHSY, CDR2 SAAADI. V was trimmed by 0 bases and J by 2 bases, leaving 4 bases between them. The CDR3 length is 13 residues. The CDR3 DNA reads TGCGCCAGCAGTGAGTCACAGAACTATGGCTACACCTTC. It yields the protein CASSESQNYGYTF.

The V and J genes are TRBV2 and TRBJ1-1; 7 positions agree with TRBD1. CDR3 length: 16 residues. CDR1 and CDR2 from the germline V gene are SNHLY and FYNNEI. V lost 9 bases and J lost 0; bases outside the gene matches: 13. CDR3 sequence: CARRAPPGQLNTEAFF. CDR3 DNA sequence: TGTGCCAGGCGGGCCCCTCCGGGACAGCTGAACACTGAAGCTTTCTTT.